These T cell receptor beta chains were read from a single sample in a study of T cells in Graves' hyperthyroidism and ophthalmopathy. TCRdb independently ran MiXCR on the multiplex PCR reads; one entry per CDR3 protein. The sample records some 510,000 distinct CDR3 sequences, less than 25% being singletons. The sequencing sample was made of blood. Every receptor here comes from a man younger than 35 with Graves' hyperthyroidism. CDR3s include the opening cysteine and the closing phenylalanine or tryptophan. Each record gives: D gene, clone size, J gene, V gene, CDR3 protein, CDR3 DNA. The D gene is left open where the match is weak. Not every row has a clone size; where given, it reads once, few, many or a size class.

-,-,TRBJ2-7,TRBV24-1,CATSDPRAGDYEQYF,TGTGCCACCAGTGACCCCCGGGCGGGTGACTACGAGCAGTACTTC
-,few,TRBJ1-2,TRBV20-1,CSARDPREYYGYTF,TGCAGTGCTAGAGATCCCAGGGAATACTATGGCTACACCTTC
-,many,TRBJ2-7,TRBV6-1,CASSEWGTEAYEQYF,TGTGCCAGCAGTGAATGGGGGACGGAGGCCTACGAGCAGTACTTC
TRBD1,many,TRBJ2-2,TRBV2,CASSDMDRDMGIGELFF,TGTGCCAGCAGTGACATGGACAGGGATATGGGAATCGGGGAGCTGTTTTTT
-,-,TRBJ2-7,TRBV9,CASSVGRSSYEQYF,TGTGCCAGCAGCGTAGGACGGTCTTCCTACGAGCAGTACTTC
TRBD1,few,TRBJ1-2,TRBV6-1,CASSGSQQGLVYGYTF,TGTGCCAGCAGTGGCTCCCAACAGGGGCTCGTCTATGGCTACACCTTC
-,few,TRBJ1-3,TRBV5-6,CASSLVQDSSGNTIYF,TGTGCCAGCAGCTTGGTACAGGACAGCTCTGGAAACACCATATATTTT
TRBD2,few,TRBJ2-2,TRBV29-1,CSVWGGDLLNTGELFF,TGCAGCGTTTGGGGGGGGGATCTTTTGAACACCGGGGAGCTGTTTTTT
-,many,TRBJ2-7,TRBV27,CASSLTPFYEQYF,TGTGCCAGCAGTTTAACCCCCTTCTACGAGCAGTACTTC
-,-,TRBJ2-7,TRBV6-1,CASGESGGPYGQYF,TGTGCCAGCGGAGAATCCGGGGGGCCCTACGGGCAGTACTTC
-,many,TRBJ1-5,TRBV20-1,CSAPISGNQPQHF,TGCAGTGCTCCGATAAGCGGCAATCAGCCCCAGCATTTT
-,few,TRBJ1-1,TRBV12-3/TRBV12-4,CASILGTDAFF,TGTGCCAGCATCCTAGGCACTGATGCTTTCTTT
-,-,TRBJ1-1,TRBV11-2,CASSPRGPAGGDEAFF,TGTGCCAGCAGCCCCCGGGGCCCTGCGGGAGGGGATGAAGCTTTCTTT
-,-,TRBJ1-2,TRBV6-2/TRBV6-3,CASSSPRVGYGYTF,TGTGCCAGCAGTTCGCCAAGGGTCGGGTATGGCTACACCTTC
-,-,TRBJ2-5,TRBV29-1,CSVGPKQETQYF,TGCAGCGTTGGCCCCAAGCAAGAGACCCAGTACTTC
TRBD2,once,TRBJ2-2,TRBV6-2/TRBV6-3,CASSYKGLAGEWTGELFF,TGTGCCAGCAGTTACAAGGGACTAGCGGGAGAATGGACCGGGGAGCTGTTTTTT
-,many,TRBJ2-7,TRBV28,CASSARVRSYEQYF,TGTGCCAGCAGTGCGAGGGTTAGGTCCTACGAGCAGTACTTC
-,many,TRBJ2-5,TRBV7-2,CASSPIYTVRTQYF,TGTGCCAGCAGCCCTATTTACACCGTTAGGACCCAGTACTTC
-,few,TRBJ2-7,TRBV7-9,CASSLRGTPYEQYF,TGTGCCAGCAGCTTAAGGGGGACACCCTACGAGCAGTACTTC
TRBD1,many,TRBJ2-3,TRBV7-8,CASSGGGQVMNTQYF,TGTGCCAGCAGCGGAGGGGGACAGGTGATGAATACGCAGTATTTT
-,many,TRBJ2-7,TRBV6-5,CASSYAEPSHEQYF,TGTGCCAGCAGTTACGCCGAACCAAGCCACGAGCAGTACTTC
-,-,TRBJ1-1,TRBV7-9,CASLSTVNTEAFF,TGTGCCAGTCTTTCGACGGTGAACACTGAAGCTTTCTTT
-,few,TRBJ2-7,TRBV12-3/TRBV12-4,CASSSGIRDEQYF,TGTGCCAGCAGTTCGGGGATAAGGGACGAGCAGTACTTC
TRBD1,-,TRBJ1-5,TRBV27,CASSLTDRVSARQPQHF,TGTGCCAGCAGTTTGACGGACAGGGTTTCCGCCCGTCAGCCCCAGCATTTT
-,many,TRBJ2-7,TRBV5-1,CASSETGGDEQYF,TGCGCCAGCTCCGAGACGGGGGGCGACGAGCAGTACTTC
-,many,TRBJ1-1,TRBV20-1,CSAPHGMNTEAFF,TGCAGTGCGCCCCATGGGATGAACACTGAAGCTTTCTTT
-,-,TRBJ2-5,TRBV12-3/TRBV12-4,CASKRVGGQETQYF,TGTGCCAGCAAGCGAGTCGGAGGCCAAGAGACCCAGTACTTC
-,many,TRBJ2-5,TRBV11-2,CASSLDAPFAAGRTRGGQETQYF,TGTGCCAGCAGCTTAGACGCCCCCTTTGCGGCCGGTCGGACCCGAGGTGGACAAGAGACCCAGTACTTC
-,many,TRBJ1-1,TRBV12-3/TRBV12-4,CASSLDRNVEAFF,TGTGCCAGCAGTTTAGATCGGAACGTGGAAGCTTTCTTT